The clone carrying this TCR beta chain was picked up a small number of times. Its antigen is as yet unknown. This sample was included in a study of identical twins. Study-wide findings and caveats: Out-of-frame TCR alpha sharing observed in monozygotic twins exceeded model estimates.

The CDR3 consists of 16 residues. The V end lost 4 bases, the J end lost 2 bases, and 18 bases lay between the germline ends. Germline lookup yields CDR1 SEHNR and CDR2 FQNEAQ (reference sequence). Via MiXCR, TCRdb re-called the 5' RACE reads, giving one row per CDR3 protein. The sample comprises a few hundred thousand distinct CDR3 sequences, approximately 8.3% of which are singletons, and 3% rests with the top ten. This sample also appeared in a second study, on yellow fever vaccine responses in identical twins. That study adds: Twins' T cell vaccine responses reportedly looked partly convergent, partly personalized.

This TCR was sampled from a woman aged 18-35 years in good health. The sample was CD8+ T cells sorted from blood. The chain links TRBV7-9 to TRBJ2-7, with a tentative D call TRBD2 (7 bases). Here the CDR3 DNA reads TGTGCCAGCAGCTCCCCGGGGGGCGTACAACCCTACGAGCAGTACTTC. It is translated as CASSSPGGVQPYEQYF. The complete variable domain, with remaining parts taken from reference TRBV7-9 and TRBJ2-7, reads DTGVSQNPRHKITKRGQNVTFRCDPISEHNRLYWYRQTLGQGPEFLTYFQNEAQLEKSRLLSDRFSAERPKGSFSTLEIQRTEQGDSAMYLCASSSPGGVQPYEQYFGPGTRLTVT.